The 19 T cell receptor beta chains below all came from one sample that was sequenced in a study of T cell responses to AZD1222 COVID-19 vaccine (dated by TCRdb to the early 2020s). Libraries were constructed by the immunoSEQ multiplex PCR assay. TCRdb holds this immuneACCESS table with in-frame rearrangements only. Some clones are missing; in checked studies, unresolved V genes explain under half, and the rest has no known cause. For this sample there are more than 80,000 clones; around 86% appear just once. The ten biggest clones cover 10% of the sample. The time point label of this sample denotes: baseline before first vaccination. This sample comprised peripheral blood, obtained on day 0 of AZD1222 vaccination. The source is an adult in good health.

V usage is TRBV7-3 and J usage is TRBJ1-1; a weak D match, TRBD1 (5 bases). Germline V lookup: CDR1 SGHTA, CDR2 FQGTGA. Trimming shortened V by 4 bases and J by 4 bases, and 16 bases separated the two germline ends. There are 15 residues in the CDR3. In nucleotides, the CDR3 is TGTGCCAGCAGCTCCCGGGGGTCTGGTGGCACTGAAGCTTTCTTT. Translated, it gives CASSSRGSGGTEAFF.

The chain carries TRBV5-8 and TRBJ2-7; no clear D. Germline CDR1 and CDR2: SGHTS and YDEGEE. Trimming stripped 7 bases from V and 2 bases from J, with 13 bases between. The CDR3 is 13 amino acids. CDR3 nucleotides: TGTGCCAGCCCTAAAAACGAAGCCTACGAGCAGTACTTC. Its translation is CASPKNEAYEQYF.

The chain uses TRBV7-2 and TRBJ2-1; D is perhaps TRBD2 (7 bases). Germline V lookup: CDR1 SGHTA, CDR2 FQGNSA. The ends were cut back, 5 bases at V and 3 bases at J, with 20 bases in the middle. The CDR3 has 17 residues. This chain's CDR3 is CASSHRGGQVSYNEQFF. DNA for the CDR3: TGTGCCAGCAGCCATAGGGGGGGGCAAGTCAGCTACAATGAGCAGTTCTTC.

The chain uses TRBV5-8 and TRBJ2-4; D not resolved. The germline gives CDR1 SGHTS, CDR2 YDEGEE. The CDR3 extends over 13 amino acids. V lost 1 base and J lost 8, with 10 bases in between. CDR3 DNA sequence: TGTGCCAGCAGCTTGCAATTAATGGACATTCAGTACTTC. This encodes CASSLQLMDIQYF.

V gene TRBV29-1 combines with J gene TRBJ2-3, with TRBD1 identical over 7 bases. This CDR3 contains 13 residues. V was clipped by 6 bases and J by 2 bases; unmatched bases: 5. Germline-derived CDR1 and CDR2 are SQVTM and ANQGSEA. Here the CDR3 reads CSVGTDPTDTQYF. For the CDR3, the DNA is TGCAGCGTCGGGACAGACCCCACAGATACGCAGTATTTT.

V and J are TRBV7-2 and TRBJ2-3, with a possible D match to TRBD2 (6 bases). V was pared by 1 base and J by 4 bases, with 15 bases between. Germline V gene sequence: CDR1 SGHTA, CDR2 FQGNSA. The CDR3 contains 16 residues. The CDR3 sequence is CASSLDGGRVADTQYF. CDR3 bases: TGTGCCAGCAGCTTAGATGGAGGGCGGGTGGCAGATACGCAGTATTTT.

The chain is built from TRBV27 and TRBJ2-5; no reliable D call. The CDR3 runs to 12 residues. V was pared by 3 bases and J by 5 bases, with 7 bases between. Germline CDR1 and CDR2: MNHEY and SMNVEV (reference sequence). CDR3 DNA: TGTGCCAGCAGTTTCCCTGGGGAGACCCAGTACTTC. It yields the protein CASSFPGETQYF.

This chain uses TRBV19 with TRBJ1-2, with TRBD1 matching 7 bases. This CDR3 comprises 13 residues. Per the germline V gene, CDR1 is LNHDA and CDR2 is SQIVND (reference sequence). Unmatched junction bases numbered 6, after V lost 7 bases and J lost 4 bases. The CDR3: CASTGDSLYGYTF. The CDR3 DNA follows: TGTGCCAGTACCGGGGACAGCCTCTATGGCTACACCTTC.

There are a few counts of this clone. The V gene is TRBV6-5, the J gene TRBJ1-2; D gene unclear. There are 12 residues in the CDR3. V was trimmed by 2 bases and J by 1 base, leaving 2 bases between them. CDR1 MNHEY and CDR2 SVGAGI come from the germline V gene. The CDR3 loop reads CASSYINYGYTF. CDR3 bases: TGTGCCAGCAGTTACATTAACTATGGCTACACCTTC.

The gene calls are TRBV2 and TRBJ1-4; TRBD1 matches at 9 bases. V was pared by 8 bases and J by 8 bases, with 12 bases of the junction left unmatched. CDR3 length: 15 amino acids. Germline assignment: CDR1 SNHLY and CDR2 FYNNEI. The CDR3 spells CASAAYGTGNEKLFF. CDR3 coding DNA: TGTGCCAGCGCTGCCTACGGGACAGGGAACGAAAAACTGTTTTTT.

In this sample, this clone turned up a few times. The chain combines TRBV3-1 (or the pseudogene TRBV3-2) with TRBJ1-1; D might be TRBD1 (5 bases). V gave up 3 bases and J gave up 1 base, with 9 bases separating them. The germline V gene has CDR1 LGHDT and CDR2 YNNKEL (reference sequence). The length of the CDR3 is 14 residues. CDR3 sequence: CASSQNRGNTEAFF. CDR3 bases: TGTGCCAGCAGCCAGAATAGGGGGAACACTGAAGCTTTCTTT.

In DNA, the CDR3 is TGTGCCAGCAGCCAAGTTCAACGAGGGACAGAAGCTTTCTTT. Its protein is CASSQVQRGTEAFF. The chain couples TRBV3-1 (or the pseudogene TRBV3-2) to TRBJ1-1; a weak D match, TRBD1 (6 bases). CDR1 is LGHDT and CDR2 is YNNKEL in the germline V gene (reference sequence). The length of the CDR3 is 14 residues. Trimming cost V 1 base and J 8 bases, with 14 bases left between them.

This clone was observed a handful of times. The chain joins TRBV2 to TRBJ1-2; D is perhaps TRBD1 (6 bases). Between the trimmed V and J ends, which lost 4 bases and 4 bases, there was a span of 22 bases. The CDR3 contains 17 residues. Germline values: CDR1 SNHLY, CDR2 FYNNEI. In nucleotides, the CDR3 is TGTGCCAGCAGTGGAATGGCTGCTGACAGGTTTTTCTATGGCTACACCTTC. This encodes CASSGMAADRFFYGYTF.

The table lists this clone with a count of one. The V and J genes are TRBV2 and TRBJ1-3; D is uncertain. With 5 bases removed from V and 4 bases from J, the gap between germline ends came to 12 bases. CDR1 and CDR2 from the germline V gene are SNHLY and FYNNEI. This CDR3 is 14 amino acids long. DNA for the CDR3: TGTGCCAGCAGTCCCAGCGGGATGGGAAACACCATATATTTT. Translation: CASSPSGMGNTIYF.

The chain carries TRBV14 and TRBJ1-6, with D unresolved. Looked up from germline, CDR1 is SGHDN and CDR2 is FVKESK. V was shortened by 2 bases and J by 5 bases, with 7 bases between the two germline ends. The CDR3 has 14 amino acids. CDR3 nucleotides: TGTGCCAGCAGCCAACTCCGTGATAATTCACCCCTCCACTTT. Amino acids: CASSQLRDNSPLHF.

The chain links TRBV18 to TRBJ1-1; D might be TRBD1 (6 bases). The CDR3 consists of 17 residues. Germline loops: CDR1 KGHSH, CDR2 LQKENI. The germline V and J ends were trimmed by 6 bases and 1 base, with 21 bases remaining between them. CDR3 sequence reads: CASSLRGGGGTNTEAFF. Here the CDR3 DNA reads TGTGCCAGCTCCCTCCGGGGAGGGGGGGGAACGAACACTGAAGCTTTCTTT. Complete variable domain (other parts from reference TRBV18 and TRBJ1-1): NAGVMQNPRHLVRRRGQEARLRCSPMKGHSHVYWYRQLPEEGLKFMVYLQKENIIDESGMPKERFSAEFPKEGPSILRIQQVVRGDSAAYFCASSLRGGGGTNTEAFFGQGTRLTVV.

V gene TRBV11-1 combines with J gene TRBJ2-3; 7 bases match TRBD2. The germline V gene has CDR1 SGHAT and CDR2 FQDESV (reference sequence). V lost 0 bases and J lost 5; bases outside the gene matches: 8. The CDR3 covers 16 residues. CDR3 DNA: TGTGCCAGCAGCTTAGCGACCGGAACGGGGGGAGATACGCAGTATTTT. Protein: CASSLATGTGGDTQYF.

This chain joins TRBV5-1 and TRBJ1-2; TRBD1 might be the D (5 bases). CDR3 length equals 14 residues. Between the trimmed V and J ends, which lost 0 bases and 4 bases, there was a span of 10 bases. Germline V CDR1 and CDR2: SGHRS, YFSETQ. CDR3 DNA: TGCGCCAGCAGCTTGGAGGGACCCCTCTATGGCTACACCTTC. Its protein product is CASSLEGPLYGYTF.

Remarks on this clone: Compared with germline, one end of the junction differs, possibly owing to a read error. The chain is built from TRBV6-5 and TRBJ2-5; D is undetermined. Per germline, CDR1 MNHEY and CDR2 SVGAGI. The CDR3 spans 12 residues. CDR3 sequence reads: CASGHAQGTQYF. The CDR3 bases are TGTGCCAGCGGGCATGCCCAAGGGACCCAGTACTTC.